The present T cell receptor beta chain was sequenced within a study of T cell changes during pregnancy in multiple sclerosis. This CDR3 contains 14 residues. V lost 3 bases to trimming and J lost 3 bases; unmatched junction nucleotides: 3. Germline CDR1 reads SGDLS; CDR2 reads YYNGEE. TCRdb's table, derived via immunoSEQ multiplex PCR, lists solely in-frame clones and lacks some. The table includes about 28,000 clones, 80% to 90% detected once. The TCR was taken from a female donor with multiple sclerosis, enrolled in a pregnancy study. The source was CD4+ T cells from peripheral blood mononuclear cells, collected in the second trimester of pregnancy. V gene TRBV9 combines with J gene TRBJ1-3; 7 nucleotides match TRBD1. CDR3 region: CASSAGTVGNTIYF. For the CDR3, the DNA is TGTGCCAGCAGCGCAGGGACAGTTGGAAACACCATATATTTT. The variable domain in full, with the rest retrieved from reference TRBV9 and TRBJ1-3, is DSGVTQTPKHLITATGQRVTLRCSPRSGDLSVYWYQQSLDQGLQFLIQYYNGEERAKGNILERFSAQQFPDLHSELNLSSLELGDSALYFCASSAGTVGNTIYFGEGSWLTVV.